These 32 T cell receptor beta chains were sequenced from one sample in a study of technical replicates of blood from a handful of donors. Only in-frame clones appear in the TCRdb table, and some are missing; sequencing was by immunoSEQ multiplex PCR. The table has roughly 80,000 clones, 89% seen once; the top ten hold 0.41%. The sample consisted of T cells isolated from PBMCs. These receptors were collected from a human donor in good health.

This rearrangement joins TRBV7-9 to TRBJ2-7, with 9 bases aligning to TRBD1. CDR3 size: 15 residues. The germline V gene encodes CDR1 SEHNR and CDR2 FQNEAQ (reference sequence). Trimming took 5 bases from V and 2 from J; bases not matched to a gene: 7. DNA for the CDR3: TGTGCCAGCAGCCCTCAACAGGGGGCGCCCTACGAGCAGTACTTC. It translates to CASSPQQGAPYEQYF.

About this clone itself: The limits of the CDR3 on the DNA are not certain, so only TCRdb's listed CDR3 is given. V usage is TRBV7-3 and J usage is TRBJ2-1; the D call TRBD2 from the table was never checked on the DNA. The CDR3 numbers 16 amino acids, ends counted. Germline-derived CDR1 and CDR2 are SGHTA and FQGTGA. This CDR3 reads CASSFAGGTLPGYKFF.

The chain has TRBV4-3 and TRBJ2-3; no clear D. The CDR3 consists of 14 residues. Per germline, CDR1 LGHNA and CDR2 YSLEER. V was cut by 1 base and J by 6 bases, with 11 bases left in between. The CDR3 sequence: CASSQARASDTQYF. In nucleotides, the CDR3 is TGCGCCAGCAGCCAAGCTAGAGCTTCCGATACGCAGTATTTT.

The V and J genes are TRBV28 and TRBJ1-1; maybe TRBD1 (6 bases). Germline assignment: CDR1 MDHEN and CDR2 SYDVKM. CDR3 length: 17 amino acids. V was trimmed by 1 base and J by 1 base, leaving 16 bases between them. CDR3 loop: CASSLSPVDRRNTEAFF. For the CDR3, the DNA is TGTGCCAGCAGTTTATCCCCTGTCGACAGGAGGAACACTGAAGCTTTCTTT.

The J gene is TRBJ1-3, the V gene TRBV9; D call uncertain. The germline V gene encodes CDR1 SGDLS and CDR2 YYNGEE. V lost 3 bases and J lost 4, with 14 bases in between. This CDR3 is 15 amino acids long. This CDR3 reads CASSALGVVGNTIYF. The CDR3 DNA reads TGTGCCAGCAGCGCCCTAGGAGTTGTAGGAAACACCATATATTTT.

V is TRBV7-9 and J is TRBJ2-5; 7 positions agree with TRBD1. CDR3 length: 15 residues. CDR1 and CDR2 from the germline V gene are SEHNR and FQNEAQ (reference sequence). V lost 5 bases, J lost 6 bases, and 12 bases stayed unmatched. This CDR3 reads CASSGRDRGGKTQYF. CDR3 bases: TGTGCCAGCAGCGGCCGGGACAGAGGCGGAAAGACCCAGTACTTC.

This clone was detected only a few times. The rearrangement links TRBV5-1 to TRBJ1-2; 8 nucleotides align to TRBD1. Germline values: CDR1 SGHRS, CDR2 YFSETQ. Trimming at V came to 2 bases and at J to 8 bases, leaving 5 bases not matched to a gene. The CDR3 is made up of 13 amino acids. CDR3 sequence (DNA): TGCGCCAGCAGCTTTCAACAGGGGGAAGGCTACACCTTC. Its translation is CASSFQQGEGYTF.

This chain connects TRBV11-2 to TRBJ2-1, with 8 positions matching TRBD2. From germline, CDR1 is SGHAT and CDR2 FQNNGV. Unmatched junction bases numbered 8, after V lost 5 bases and J lost 2 bases. The CDR3 length is 16 residues. CDR3 residues: CASSELSGGPYNEQFF. CDR3 nucleotide sequence: TGTGCCAGCAGCGAATTAAGCGGGGGCCCCTACAATGAGCAGTTCTTC.

This chain uses TRBV7-3 with TRBJ2-3; no definite D call. Germline lookup yields CDR1 SGHTA and CDR2 FQGTGA. The CDR3 consists of 12 residues. The germline V and J ends were trimmed by 5 bases and 2 bases, with 5 bases remaining between them. DNA of the CDR3: TGTGCCAGCAGCCCGTACACAGATACGCAGTATTTT. Its protein is CASSPYTDTQYF. Based on the CDR3 plus reference TRBV7-3 and TRBJ2-3, the full variable domain is GAGVSQTPSNKVTEKGKYVELRCDPISGHTALYWYRQSLGQGPEFLIYFQGTGAADDSGLPNDRFFAVRPEGSVSTLKIQRTERGDSAVYLCASSPYTDTQYFGPGTRLTVL.

The chain is built from TRBV29-1 and TRBJ2-1; the match to TRBD2 covers 13 bases. The CDR3 sequence is 14 residues long. Per germline, CDR1 SQVTM and CDR2 ANQGSEA. With V trimmed by 4 bases and J by 7 bases, 4 bases remained unmatched. This CDR3 reads CSVVLAGGWNEQFF. CDR3 nucleotide sequence: TGCAGCGTTGTACTAGCGGGAGGGTGGAATGAGCAGTTCTTC.

This clone was detected only once. The V and J genes are TRBV28 and TRBJ1-5; D is perhaps TRBD1 (5 bases). The CDR3 has 13 residues. V lost 2 bases and J lost 11, with 13 bases in between. CDR1 and CDR2 (germline): MDHEN, SYDVKM. The CDR3 bases are TGTGCCAGCAGTTTAAGGGCGCGGGGGGCCCAGCATTTT. This codes for CASSLRARGAQHF. The complete variable domain, with remaining parts taken from reference TRBV28 and TRBJ1-5, reads DVKVTQSSRYLVKRTGEKVFLECVQDMDHENMFWYRQDPGLGLRLIYFSYDVKMKEKGDIPEGYSVSREKKERFSLILESASTNQTSMYLCASSLRARGAQHFGDGTRLSIL.

The J gene is TRBJ2-7, the V gene TRBV5-1; 11 bases are shared with TRBD1. CDR1 and CDR2 (germline): SGHRS, YFSETQ. The trim removed 3 bases at V and 0 bases at J, leaving 8 bases unmatched. The CDR3 runs 17 residues. Here the CDR3 reads CASSSNTGTGGSYEQYF. As DNA, the CDR3 is TGCGCCAGCAGCTCGAACACCGGGACAGGGGGCTCCTACGAGCAGTACTTC.

This clone appeared once. The chain uses TRBV14 and TRBJ1-5, with 10 bases aligning to TRBD1. The V and J ends lost 4 bases and 4 bases, in that order; junction bases with no gene match: 4. CDR1 and CDR2 (germline): SGHDN, FVKESK. The CDR3 runs to 15 residues. The CDR3 DNA is TGTGCCAGCAGCCCCCGGGACAGGGGTAATCAGCCCCAGCATTTT. This sequence encodes CASSPRDRGNQPQHF.

The CDR3 DNA reads as TGTGCCAGCAGCTTAGTCACAGGTAGAGATACGCAGTATTTT. It specifies CASSLVTGRDTQYF. V gene TRBV7-9 combines with J gene TRBJ2-3; weak D call: TRBD1 (5 bases). Germline CDR1 and CDR2: SEHNR and FQNEAQ (reference sequence). V dropped 1 base and J dropped 5 bases, with 10 bases sitting between them. The CDR3 is 14 amino acids.

The genes are TRBV11-3 and TRBJ2-5; 10 bases agree with TRBD2. The CDR3 spans 15 residues. V gave up 0 bases and J gave up 5 bases; unmatched junction bases: 3. Germline V gives CDR1 SGHNT, CDR2 YENEEA. This CDR3 reads CASSLDIAGGETQYF. DNA of the CDR3: TGTGCCAGCAGCTTAGACATAGCGGGAGGCGAGACCCAGTACTTC. The full variable domain, with the rest looked up from reference TRBV11-3 and TRBJ2-5, is EAGVVQSPRYKIIEKKQPVAFWCNPISGHNTLYWYLQNLGQGPELLIRYENEEAVDDSQLPKDRFSAERLKGVDSTLKIQPAELGDSAVYLCASSLDIAGGETQYFGPGTRLLVL.

CDR3 sequence: CASSKAPDGRDHEKLFF. The CDR3 nucleotides read TGTGCCAGCAGCAAAGCCCCAGATGGGAGGGATCATGAAAAACTGTTTTTT. This chain links TRBV21-1 with TRBJ1-4. TRBV21-1 is flagged as a pseudogene. This CDR3 contains 17 residues.

The chain couples TRBV2 to TRBJ2-6; D may be TRBD2 (5 bases). Trimming shortened V by 4 bases and J by 0 bases, and 7 bases separated the two germline ends. This CDR3 is built from 15 residues. Per the germline V gene, CDR1 is SNHLY and CDR2 is FYNNEI. CDR3 DNA: TGTGCCAGCAGTGGGACTGCCTCTGGGGCCAACGTCCTGACTTTC. Protein product: CASSGTASGANVLTF. The full variable domain, with the rest looked up from reference TRBV2 and TRBJ2-6, is EPEVTQTPSHQVTQMGQEVILRCVPISNHLYFYWYRQILGQKVEFLVSFYNNEISEKSEIFDDQFSVERPDGSNFTLKIRSTKLEDSAMYFCASSGTASGANVLTFGAGSRLTVL.

V usage is TRBV7-3 and J usage is TRBJ2-1; TRBD2 matches 9 bases. Germline trimming cut 5 bases from V and 1 base from J; bases unmatched to any gene: 6. The germline CDR1 and CDR2 sequences are SGHTA and FQGTGA. The CDR3 is 16 residues long. DNA for the CDR3: TGTGCCAGCAGCCCGGAAGCGGGAGGTTCCTACAATGAGCAGTTCTTC. It specifies CASSPEAGGSYNEQFF.

The rearrangement links TRBV18 to TRBJ2-4; no clear D. This CDR3 is built from 13 residues. V was shortened by 5 bases and J by 5 bases, with 10 bases between the two germline ends. CDR1 KGHSH and CDR2 LQKENI come from the germline V gene. The chain's CDR3 is CASSAPLENIQYF. The CDR3 DNA is TGTGCCAGCTCAGCCCCCCTAGAAAACATTCAGTACTTC.

There are a few counts of this clone. The V gene is TRBV19, the J gene TRBJ2-1; 11 bases align to TRBD2. The CDR3 is made up of 13 amino acids. V lost 7 bases, J lost 7 bases, and 3 bases stayed unmatched. Germline V gene lookup returns CDR1 LNHDA and CDR2 SQIVND (reference sequence). The CDR3 sequence is CASTGLAGNEQFF. CDR3 nucleotide sequence: TGTGCCAGTACAGGACTAGCGGGTAATGAGCAGTTCTTC.

The chain recombines TRBV29-1 with TRBJ2-3, with 10 bases identical to TRBD1. Per germline, CDR1 SQVTM and CDR2 ANQGSEA. J gave up 2 bases and V 3 bases, and 2 bases lay outside the gene matches. CDR3 size: 14 residues. The CDR3 region is CSVEGQGYTDTQYF. The CDR3 region has the DNA TGCAGCGTTGAGGGACAGGGGTACACAGATACGCAGTATTTT.

The chain recombines TRBV6-6 with TRBJ2-5, with D possibly TRBD1 on 5 matching bases. From germline, CDR1 is MNHNY and CDR2 SVGAGI (reference sequence). V lost 4 bases and J 7 bases, leaving 10 bases between the germline ends. CDR3 length: 12 amino acids. The CDR3 region has the DNA TGTGCCAGCAGTTCCAGGGTAGCGACCCAGTACTTC. This sequence encodes CASSSRVATQYF.

V gene TRBV7-2 combines with J gene TRBJ1-4; unclear D gene. The germline CDR1 and CDR2 sequences are SGHTA and FQGNSA. V was pared by 0 bases and J by 8 bases, with 7 bases between. The CDR3 has 13 amino acids. The CDR3 coding sequence is TGTGCCAGCAGCTTAGCGGTAGTCGAAAAACTGTTTTTT. Translated: CASSLAVVEKLFF.

The CDR3: CASSEVGEAFF. The CDR3 coding sequence is TGTGCCAGCAGTGAAGTTGGGGAGGCTTTCTTT. This rearrangement joins TRBV6-1 to TRBJ1-1; no reliable D call. V lost 1 base and J 11 bases, leaving 8 bases between the germline ends. CDR3 size: 11 residues. Per germline, CDR1 MNHNS and CDR2 SASEGT.

The chain couples TRBV4-1 to TRBJ1-5, with D perhaps matching TRBD1 (5 bases). The CDR3 is 18 amino acids. Germline values: CDR1 MGHRA, CDR2 YSYEKL. V gave up 0 bases and J gave up 3 bases, with 18 bases separating them. CDR3 sequence: CASSQDLRQTLHNQPQHF. CDR3 coding DNA: TGCGCCAGCAGCCAAGACTTAAGACAGACCCTTCACAATCAGCCCCAGCATTTT.

The rearrangement links TRBV28 to TRBJ2-3; 7 nucleotides agree with TRBD2. The ends lost 5 bases at V and 5 bases at J; junction bases unmatched: 1. The CDR3 length is 12 residues. Germline V gene sequence: CDR1 MDHEN, CDR2 SYDVKM. Here the CDR3 DNA reads TGTGCCAGCAGTGGGGGGGGAGATACGCAGTATTTT. Its protein is CASSGGGDTQYF.

V and J are TRBV5-1 and TRBJ2-7, with 10 bases matching TRBD2. The CDR3 is 15 amino acids. Trimming took 1 base from V and 2 from J; bases not matched to a gene: 3. Germline V gene lookup returns CDR1 SGHRS and CDR2 YFSETQ. The CDR3 loop is CASSLQAGGPYEQYF. DNA for the CDR3: TGCGCCAGCAGCTTGCAAGCGGGAGGGCCCTACGAGCAGTACTTC.

The CDR3 DNA reads TGTGCCAGCAGTTCTGGCAGTTTACTACATGGCTACACCTTC. It codes for CASSSGSLLHGYTF. This rearrangement joins TRBV28 to TRBJ1-2; D ambiguous. Trimming shortened V by 4 bases and J by 6 bases, and 15 bases separated the two germline ends. The CDR3 has 14 residues. Germline values: CDR1 MDHEN, CDR2 SYDVKM.

This clone was counted only a few times. V usage is TRBV12-5 and J usage is TRBJ1-1, with D maybe TRBD1 (6 bases). The germline gives CDR1 LGHNT, CDR2 FRNRAP. V was cut by 6 bases and J by 3 bases, with 11 bases left in between. This CDR3 has 13 amino acids. The CDR3 spells CASGYRVDTEAFF. In DNA form, the CDR3 reads TGTGCTAGTGGCTACAGGGTTGACACTGAAGCTTTCTTT.

This chain links TRBV30 with TRBJ2-3; 7 nucleotides line up with TRBD2. The germline CDR1 and CDR2 sequences are GTSNPN and SVGIG (reference sequence). This CDR3 spans 15 amino acids. The V and J ends lost 0 bases and 0 bases, in that order; junction bases with no gene match: 3. This CDR3 is CAWSVLAASTDTQYF. The DNA of the CDR3 is TGTGCCTGGAGTGTCCTAGCGGCTAGCACAGATACGCAGTATTTT.

This rearrangement joins TRBV11-2 to TRBJ1-2, with 7 bases matching TRBD1. Germline-derived CDR1 and CDR2 are SGHAT and FQNNGV. V shed 5 bases and J 4 bases; nucleotides not matched to a gene: 10. The CDR3 covers 15 residues. CDR3: CASSRDSQLPYGYTF. Here the CDR3 DNA reads TGTGCCAGCAGCCGGGACAGCCAACTCCCCTATGGCTACACCTTC.

The V and J genes are TRBV4-2 and TRBJ2-2, with D tentatively TRBD1 (5 bases). Germline-derived CDR1 and CDR2 are LGHNA and YNFKEQ. Trimming stripped 0 bases from V and 3 bases from J, with 8 bases between. CDR3 length equals 15 residues. In DNA form, the CDR3 reads TGTGCCAGCAGCCAAGAGCAGGGTTACACCGGGGAGCTGTTTTTT. This encodes CASSQEQGYTGELFF.